The clone carrying this T cell receptor beta chain showed up just a few times. The antigen is not known. Germline CDR1 is MNHNY and CDR2 is SVGAGI (reference sequence). V trimming: 4 bases; J trimming: 10 bases; junction bases outside the gene matches: 7. The CDR3 has 14 residues. Sequencing used immunoSEQ multiplex PCR; TCRdb keeps in-frame clones, though not all of them. The sample lists some 99,000 clones; 87% were seen once. The data belong to a study of OX40 agonist ivuxolimab in advanced cancers. Broader study findings: Researchers report that CD8+ T cells had, on average, more expanded clones than CD4+. Among patients with partial responses at 0.1-3.0 mg/kg, clonal expansion was among the lowest.

The receptor comes from an adult with an advanced solid tumor such as melanoma, head and neck, liver or kidney cancer. This chain joins TRBV6-6 and TRBJ1-6; 7 nucleotides align to TRBD1. Sequenced here: CD4+ or CD8+ T cells sorted from blood, sampled in a trial of the OX40 agonist ivuxolimab. CDR3 sequence (DNA): TGTGCCAGCAGTTCAGGGGGAAGCGAATCACCCCTCCACTTT. Protein: CASSSGGSESPLHF.